The 27 T cell receptor beta chains below come from one sample, sequenced in a study of T cell clonality in common variable immunodeficiency. Study-wide findings and caveats: Reportedly, TCR beta sequences from common variable immunodeficiency showed fewer deletions and N-nucleotide insertions.

Antigens of these TCRs are unknown. Measured with immunoSEQ multiplex PCR; TCRdb has only the in-frame clones, and not every one. This sample has about 32,000 clones, each found more than once. Sequencing was done on a sample of peripheral blood mononuclear cells. All receptors come from a human donor with common variable immunodeficiency.

Concerning this clone: The read finishes 3 residues shy of the CDR3 end, and the germline J gene is used to complete it. The genes are TRBV7-2 and TRBJ1-4, with 10 bases aligning to TRBD1. With V trimmed by 8 bases and J by 3 bases, 6 bases remained unmatched. Germline V gene data show CDR1 as SGHTA and CDR2 as FQGNSA. This CDR3 comprises 15 residues. The part of the CDR3 DNA that was read is TGTGCCAGCGGGGACAGGGGAAGGGCTAATGAAAAA. Its translation is CASGDRGRANEK. The full CDR3 protein is CASGDRGRANEKLFF.

This clone occurred a few times. With the read ending 3 residues before the CDR3 end, the germline J gene is used to fill in that end. The gene calls are TRBV2 and TRBJ2-7; D is perhaps TRBD2 (6 bases). Germline CDR1 and CDR2: SNHLY and FYNNEI. CDR3 size: 15 residues. Trimming stripped 2 bases from V and 4 bases from J, with 15 bases between. The covered CDR3 bases are TGTGCCAGCAGTGAATGGGCGGGGATGTTGTACGAG. Translating gives CASSEWAGMLYE. The entire CDR3 reads CASSEWAGMLYEQYF.

This clone was picked up many times. The read gets to within 3 residues of the CDR3 end, and the germline J gene fills in the rest. This chain uses TRBV19 with TRBJ1-1; TRBD1 might be the D (5 bases). Germline V CDR1 and CDR2: LNHDA, SQIVND (reference sequence). This CDR3 has 12 residues. The CDR3: CASSYRGNQAFF. The sequenced part of the CDR3 DNA is TGTGCCAGTAGTTATCGGGGGAATCAA.

This clone has a count of ten or more. The read finishes 3 residues shy of the CDR3 end, and the germline J gene is used to complete it. The chain links TRBV29-1 to TRBJ1-1, with D hard to call. V lost 6 bases to trimming and J lost 2 bases, with 16 bases between them. Germline V gene data show CDR1 as SQVTM and CDR2 as ANQGSEA. The CDR3 covers 14 residues. Partial CDR3 DNA: TGCAGCGTCGGTTCCGGCCGGGGAAACACTGAA. Its protein is CSVGSGRGNTE. The CDR3 in full is CSVGSGRGNTEAFF.

This clone showed up just a few times. The read stops 3 residues short of the end of the CDR3; the missing end is completed from the germline J gene. This chain uses TRBV19 with TRBJ1-4; D gene ambiguous. Per germline, CDR1 LNHDA and CDR2 SQIVND (reference sequence). V lost 1 base, J lost 4 bases, and 13 bases lay in between. This CDR3 contains 16 residues. CDR3 DNA (partial): TGTGCCAGTAGTATAGCGGGGTTCGGTCTTAATGAAAAA. This encodes CASSIAGFGLNEK. From start to end, the CDR3 is CASSIAGFGLNEKLFF.

In its sample, this clone was seen a few times. The read ends 3 residues early relative to the CDR3; the germline J gene fills the gap. The chain joins TRBV20-1 to TRBJ2-5, with TRBD2 matching over 8 bases. The CDR3 has 15 amino acids. The ends lost 5 bases at V and 5 bases at J; junction bases unmatched: 13. The germline V gene encodes CDR1 DFQATT and CDR2 SNEGSKA (reference sequence). CDR3 sequence reads: CSAPWGGGGGETQYF. The sequenced part of the CDR3 DNA is TGCAGTGCTCCATGGGGTGGGGGCGGGGGGGAGACC.

In its sample, this clone was seen many times. The CDR3 reads CASSPEDRGRMNTEAFF. The sequenced part of the CDR3 DNA is TGTGCCAGTAGTCCTGAGGACAGGGGGCGGATGAACACTGAA. The chain joins TRBV19 to TRBJ1-1; 11 bases line up with TRBD1. The CDR3 extends 3 residues past the end of the read, so its final part is completed from the germline J gene. The V gene's germline CDR1 is LNHDA and CDR2 SQIVND (reference sequence). J was trimmed by 0 bases and V by 5 bases; bases with no gene match: 8. The length of the CDR3 is 17 residues.

With respect to this clone: The CDR3 is cut off 3 residues early in the read; its end comes from the germline J gene. The V and J genes are TRBV18 and TRBJ1-1, with D hard to call. CDR3 size: 15 residues. From germline, CDR1 is KGHSH and CDR2 LQKENI. Trimming pared 2 bases from V and 1 base from J, leaving 11 bases between. The CDR3 loop reads CASSPVTQANTEAFF. The CDR3 DNA, read in part, is TGTGCCAGCTCACCAGTTACTCAAGCGAACACTGAA.

In the case of this clone: The read comes to an end 3 residues before the CDR3 does, leaving the germline J gene to fill in the end. The rearrangement joins TRBV6-2 or TRBV6-3 to TRBJ2-2; 7 bases are shared with TRBD1. Germline CDR1 and CDR2: MNHEY and SVGEGT. This CDR3 region has 14 residues. Trimming at V came to 5 bases and at J to 6 bases, leaving 6 bases not matched to a gene. The CDR3 sequence is CASSRNRGAGELFF. The sequenced part of the CDR3 DNA is TGTGCCAGCAGTCGAAACAGGGGAGCCGGGGAG.

This clone has at least ten counts. The CDR3 is cut off 3 residues early in the read; its end comes from the germline J gene. This sequence joins TRBV20-1 and TRBJ2-5; 7 nucleotides align to TRBD2. J gave up 4 bases and V 4 bases, and 12 bases lay outside the gene matches. This CDR3 region has 15 residues. Germline CDR1 reads DFQATT; CDR2 reads SNEGSKA (reference sequence). The CDR3 spells CSATIAGPTGETQYF. The covered CDR3 bases are TGCAGTGCTACAATAGCGGGCCCCACTGGAGAGACC.

This clone came up many times. The read finishes 3 residues shy of the CDR3 end, and the germline J gene is used to complete it. The rearrangement uses TRBV20-1 and TRBJ2-1, with 9 bases lining up with TRBD2. J was trimmed by 6 bases and V by 5 bases; bases with no gene match: 14. The CDR3 runs to 16 residues. CDR1 is DFQATT and CDR2 is SNEGSKA in the germline V gene (reference sequence). The CDR3: CSAAGTAGGQSNEQFF. The part of the CDR3 DNA that was read is TGCAGTGCTGCCGGGACGGCGGGGGGGCAGAGCAATGAG.

This clone was seen at least ten times. The CDR3 protein is CSATRQYSNQPQHF. Partial CDR3 DNA: TGCAGTGCTACCCGACAGTATAGCAATCAGCCC. This chain joins TRBV20-1 and TRBJ1-5; perhaps TRBD1 as D (5 bases). Read data end 3 residues before the CDR3 end; the end is taken from the germline J gene. Germline assignment: CDR1 DFQATT and CDR2 SNEGSKA (reference sequence). The CDR3 has 14 residues. Trimming pared 4 bases from V and 0 bases from J, leaving 10 bases between.

This clone was counted many times. The read comes to an end 3 residues before the CDR3 does, leaving the germline J gene to fill in the end. The rearrangement links TRBV19 to TRBJ1-4; unclear D gene. The CDR3 is 15 residues long. V was clipped by 10 bases and J by 0 bases, with 15 bases between them. Germline CDR1 and CDR2: LNHDA and SQIVND (reference sequence). CDR3 protein: CATSTGFATNEKLFF. The covered CDR3 bases are TGTGCCACCTCAACCGGGTTTGCAACTAATGAAAAA.

About this clone: The DNA ends 3 residues before the CDR3 does, and the rest of the CDR3 is filled in from the germline J gene. The V call is TRBV20-1, the J call TRBJ1-6; D is undetermined. Trimming took 3 bases from V and 7 from J, leaving 19 bases between them. CDR3 length: 16 residues. Germline-derived CDR1 and CDR2 are DFQATT and SNEGSKA (reference sequence). The CDR3 protein is CSARVAPAADNSPLHF. Incomplete CDR3 DNA: TGCAGTGCTAGGGTGGCTCCAGCAGCGGACAATTCACCC.

The CDR3 reads CASSLGGSNTDTQYF. CDR3 DNA, as far as it was read: TGTGCCAGCAGCTTAGGAGGCTCCAACACAGATACG. The chain carries TRBV11-2 and TRBJ2-3; D gene uncertain. The read stops 3 residues short of the end of the CDR3; the missing end is completed from the germline J gene. The CDR3 has 15 residues. CDR1 is SGHAT and CDR2 is FQNNGV in the germline V gene. V lost 1 base to trimming and J lost 2 bases, with 10 bases between them. Drawing the rest from reference TRBV11-2 and TRBJ2-3, the complete variable domain is EAGVAQSPRYKIIEKRQSVAFWCNPISGHATLYWYQQILGQGPKLLIQFQNNGVVDDSQLPKDRFSAERLKGVDSTLKIQPAKLEDSAVYLCASSLGGSNTDTQYFGPGTRLTVL.

This clone was found many times. Read coverage stops 3 residues before the CDR3 terminus; the germline J gene supplies the remainder. The J gene is TRBJ2-6, the V gene TRBV30; no definite D call. CDR3 length equals 13 residues. Germline CDR1 GTSNPN, CDR2 SVGIG (reference sequence). V was clipped by 4 bases and J by 0 bases, with 4 bases between them. The covered CDR3 bases are TGTGCCTGGAAAGGCTCTGGGGCCAACGTC. Amino acid sequence: CAWKGSGANV. The full CDR3 protein reads CAWKGSGANVLTF.

This clone was found a few times. The read finishes 3 residues shy of the CDR3 end, and the germline J gene is used to complete it. J is TRBJ1-6 and V is TRBV7-3, with D perhaps TRBD1 (5 bases). CDR1 is SGHTA and CDR2 is FQGTGA in the germline V gene. Trimming removed 5 bases from V and 10 bases from J, with 21 bases in between. This CDR3 contains 16 residues. This CDR3 reads CASSKRGPQGGSPLHF. Incomplete CDR3 DNA: TGTGCCAGCAGCAAAAGGGGCCCGCAGGGTGGGTCACCC.

Concerning this clone itself: The CDR3 extends 3 residues past the end of the read, so its final part is completed from the germline J gene. V gene TRBV6-1 combines with J gene TRBJ2-2; no clear D. The CDR3 is 14 residues long. Germline V CDR1 and CDR2: MNHNS, SASEGT. V dropped 1 base and J dropped 5 bases, with 8 bases sitting between them. The CDR3 bases that were read are TGTGCCAGCAGTGAAGTTCCAGGAACCGGGGAG. It codes for CASSEVPGTGE. The entire CDR3 reads CASSEVPGTGELFF.

Concerning this clone: The missing CDR3 end, 3 residues past where the read stops, is filled in from the germline J gene. The chain recombines TRBV11-1 with TRBJ2-5; TRBD2 matches 9 bases. Germline values: CDR1 SGHAT, CDR2 FQDESV (reference sequence). The CDR3 has 15 residues. J was trimmed by 5 bases and V by 1 base; bases with no gene match: 5. The CDR3 spells CASSLGPSGEETQYF. CDR3 DNA, as far as it was read: TGTGCCAGCAGCTTAGGCCCTAGCGGGGAGGAGACC. Full variable domain (remainder filled in from reference TRBV11-1 and TRBJ2-5): EAEVAQSPRYKITEKSQAVAFWCDPISGHATLYWYRQILGQGPELLVQFQDESVVDDSQLPKDRFSAERLKGVDSTLKIQPAELGDSAMYLCASSLGPSGEETQYFGPGTRLLVL.

This clone was counted a few times. The observed sequence ends 3 residues before the CDR3 terminus, with the missing tail filled in from the germline J gene. The genes are TRBV11-3 and TRBJ2-1, with no clear D. Germline V CDR1 and CDR2: SGHNT, YENEEA. The V end was cut by 1 base, the J end by 8 bases, with 15 bases between. The length of the CDR3 is 15 residues. The covered CDR3 bases are TGTGCCAGCAGCTTAGCTCCCTATAGAGTCCATGAG. It yields the protein CASSLAPYRVHE. The full CDR3 reads CASSLAPYRVHEQFF. Supplemented by reference TRBV11-3 and TRBJ2-1, the full variable domain reads EAGVVQSPRYKIIEKKQPVAFWCNPISGHNTLYWYLQNLGQGPELLIRYENEEAVDDSQLPKDRFSAERLKGVDSTLKIQPAELGDSAVYLCASSLAPYRVHEQFFGPGTRLTVL.

As for this clone: The read terminates 3 residues before the CDR3 end, so the remaining end is supplied by the germline J gene. This chain joins TRBV19 and TRBJ1-2; the match to TRBD1 covers 7 bases. Germline V CDR1 and CDR2: LNHDA, SQIVND (reference sequence). The CDR3 loop spans 14 amino acids. The V and J ends lost 6 bases and 4 bases, in that order; junction bases with no gene match: 8. Incomplete CDR3 DNA: TGTGCCAGTAGACCGTCAGGGGGGAGCTATGGC. Translation: CASRPSGGSYG. The full-length CDR3 reads as CASRPSGGSYGYTF.

This clone was picked up many times. The DNA ends 3 residues before the CDR3 does, and the rest of the CDR3 is filled in from the germline J gene. The J gene is TRBJ1-2, the V gene TRBV14, with a weak D call TRBD1 (5 bases). The CDR3 length is 14 residues. Germline-derived CDR1 and CDR2 are SGHDN and FVKESK. The sequenced part of the CDR3 DNA is TGTGCCAGCAGCCCAGATGCTAGGGGAGAGACC. Protein product: CASSPDARGET. The CDR3 in its entirety is CASSPDARGETYTF. The variable domain in full, completed from reference TRBV14 and TRBJ1-2, reads EAGVTQFPSHSVIEKGQTVTLRCDPISGHDNLYWYRRVMGKEIKFLLHFVKESKQDESGMPNNRFLAERTGGTYSTLKVQPAELEDSGVYFCASSPDARGETYTFGSGTRLTVV.

This clone was picked up many times. The read terminates 3 residues ahead of where the CDR3 ends, so the germline J gene completes it. This chain uses TRBV5-5 with TRBJ2-7; 9 positions agree with TRBD1. Trimming took 7 bases from V and 6 from J; bases not matched to a gene: 14. The germline CDR1 and CDR2 sequences are SGHKS and YYEKEE (reference sequence). This CDR3 is built from 15 residues. CDR3 residues: CASDPTGTGLSEQYF. The sequenced part of the CDR3 DNA is TGTGCCAGCGACCCGACCGGGACAGGGCTCTCCGAG.

The chain's CDR3 is CASSLAIQGLSYEQYF. CDR3 DNA (partial): TGTGCCAGCAGCTTAGCCATCCAGGGGCTGTCCTACGAG. The J gene is TRBJ2-7, the V gene TRBV7-2, with D tentatively TRBD1 (6 bases). Coverage ceases 3 residues before the CDR3 finishes, and the germline J gene fills in the end. The V and J ends lost 0 bases and 1 base respectively, with 13 bases between them. Germline-derived CDR1 and CDR2 are SGHTA and FQGNSA. This CDR3 comprises 16 residues.

This clone has more than one count but fewer than ten. The CDR3 end falls 3 residues outside the read, so it is completed with the germline J gene. This chain uses TRBV2 with TRBJ1-2; the match to TRBD1 covers 7 bases. The CDR3 is 13 amino acids. CDR1 SNHLY and CDR2 FYNNEI come from the germline V gene. J gave up 4 bases and V 7 bases, and 6 bases lay outside the gene matches. The covered CDR3 bases are TGTGCCAGCAAGACAGGGTCCGCCTATGGC. Protein product: CASKTGSAYG. The entire CDR3 is CASKTGSAYGYTF. Full variable domain (rest looked up from reference TRBV2 and TRBJ1-2): EPEVTQTPSHQVTQMGQEVILRCVPISNHLYFYWYRQILGQKVEFLVSFYNNEISEKSEIFDDQFSVERPDGSNFTLKIRSTKLEDSAMYFCASKTGSAYGYTFGSGTRLTVV.

This clone was found a few times. The sequenced fragment ends 3 residues before the CDR3 boundary, so the rest is inferred from the germline J gene. The chain combines TRBV7-9 with TRBJ1-1; maybe TRBD1 (5 bases). The CDR3 runs 14 residues. Germline V CDR1 and CDR2: SEHNR, FQNEAQ (reference sequence). V was pared by 6 bases and J by 6 bases, with 17 bases between. The CDR3 is CASSSTGGRAEAFF. The covered CDR3 bases are TGTGCCAGCAGTAGTACTGGGGGGAGAGCTGAA.

This clone was counted at least ten times. The read stops 3 residues short of the end of the CDR3; the missing end is completed from the germline J gene. The chain employs TRBV6-1 and TRBJ1-5, with TRBD1 as a possible D gene (6 bases). The germline V gene has CDR1 MNHNS and CDR2 SASEGT. The V and J ends lost 0 bases and 8 bases respectively, with 14 bases between them. The CDR3 consists of 15 residues. CDR3 DNA, as far as it was read: TGTGCCAGCAGTGAAGCCACAGGGATGAGGGAGCCC. Protein: CASSEATGMREP. The entire CDR3 reads CASSEATGMREPQHF.